Listed here are 29 T cell receptor beta chains from one sample, sequenced in a study of cytomegalovirus exposure and HLA in healthy donors. The PCR ran on 60 Vbeta and 13 Jbeta primers. Sequencing was performed with immunoSEQ multiplex PCR; in TCRdb, only in-frame clones are kept and a portion is missing. Among roughly 190,000 clones listed, roughly 80% were seen once. The sample was PBMCs. All receptors derive from a woman aged 18-29 years in good health and CMV-seronegative.

The V and J genes are TRBV5-1 and TRBJ1-1; 7 bases fit TRBD1. Germline assignment: CDR1 SGHRS and CDR2 YFSETQ. The CDR3 covers 16 residues. With V trimmed by 4 bases and J by 1 base, 10 bases remained unmatched. Here the CDR3 reads CASSPQPGQQNTEAFF. The CDR3 bases are TGCGCCAGCAGCCCCCAACCGGGACAGCAGAACACTGAAGCTTTCTTT.

This clone was counted between two and nine times. The V gene is TRBV4-2, the J gene TRBJ1-2; D might be TRBD1 (5 bases). Trimming cost V 4 bases and J 4 bases, with 10 bases left between them. CDR1 LGHNA and CDR2 YNFKEQ come from the germline V gene. The CDR3 totals 13 residues. The CDR3 DNA sequence: TGTGCCAGCAGCCCAGCAGGGTCCTATGGCTACACCTTC. As protein: CASSPAGSYGYTF.

V is TRBV4-1 and J is TRBJ1-2, with TRBD1 matching over 7 bases. Unmatched junction bases numbered 10, after V lost 0 bases and J lost 6 bases. The CDR3 extends over 16 amino acids. The germline V gene encodes CDR1 MGHRA and CDR2 YSYEKL. This CDR3 reads CASSQEGQGVGDGYTF. The CDR3, as DNA: TGCGCCAGCAGCCAAGAGGGCCAGGGGGTGGGGGATGGCTACACCTTC.

The rearrangement links TRBV14 to TRBJ2-7; 7 bases fit TRBD1. The CDR3 loop spans 16 amino acids. Germline CDR1 and CDR2: SGHDN and FVKESK. The ends lost 1 base at V and 2 bases at J; junction bases unmatched: 8. CDR3 residues: CASSQGPRGKAYEQYV. CDR3 coding DNA: TGTGCCAGCAGCCAAGGACCCAGGGGGAAGGCCTACGAGCAGTACGTC.

The rearrangement joins TRBV7-9 to TRBJ1-5; possible D gene TRBD1, 5 bases. V lost 1 base to trimming and J lost 1 base, with 8 bases between them. Looked up from germline, CDR1 is SEHNR and CDR2 is FQNEAQ (reference sequence). This CDR3 has 15 amino acids. The CDR3 region is CASSLGTGSNQPQHF. The CDR3 DNA sequence: TGTGCCAGCAGCTTAGGCACAGGAAGCAATCAGCCCCAGCATTTT.

The chain is built from TRBV28 and TRBJ2-7; 7 positions match TRBD2. Germline CDR1 reads MDHEN; CDR2 reads SYDVKM. With V trimmed by 5 bases and J by 0 bases, 4 bases remained unmatched. The CDR3 loop spans 14 amino acids. For the CDR3, the DNA is TGTGCCAGCAGTCTTGGGGGGGTCTCCTACGAGCAGTACTTC. It is translated as CASSLGGVSYEQYF.

This chain links TRBV28 with TRBJ2-1; 7 positions match TRBD2. The CDR3 spans 16 residues. Trimming removed 1 base from V and 0 bases from J; junction bases left unmatched: 3. CDR1 and CDR2 from the germline V gene are MDHEN and SYDVKM. This chain's CDR3 is CASSLLGGGSYNEQFF. CDR3 coding DNA: TGTGCCAGCAGTTTATTGGGCGGGGGCTCCTACAATGAGCAGTTCTTC.

The V gene is TRBV5-1, the J gene TRBJ1-1; 11 bases are a match to TRBD1. In germline, CDR1 is SGHRS, CDR2 YFSETQ. V lost 3 bases, J lost 4 bases, and 5 bases stayed unmatched. The CDR3 has 15 amino acids. DNA for the CDR3: TGCGCCAGCAGCTGGGGGGACAGGGGGGGCACTGAAGCTTTCTTT. This translates into CASSWGDRGGTEAFF. The variable domain in full, completed from reference TRBV5-1 and TRBJ1-1, reads KAGVTQTPRYLIKTRGQQVTLSCSPISGHRSVSWYQQTPGQGLQFLFEYFSETQRNKGNFPGRFSGRQFSNSRSEMNVSTLELGDSALYLCASSWGDRGGTEAFFGQGTRLTVV.

The chain joins TRBV10-1 to TRBJ2-5; 13 nucleotides agree with TRBD2. V was clipped by 5 bases and J by 4 bases; unmatched bases: 7. The CDR3 totals 16 residues. Per the germline V gene, CDR1 is WNHNN and CDR2 is SYGVQD (reference sequence). This chain's CDR3 is CASSRTSGRARETQYF. As DNA, the CDR3 is TGCGCCAGCAGTAGAACTAGCGGGAGGGCCCGAGAGACCCAGTACTTC.

V usage is TRBV5-4 and J usage is TRBJ2-1; 7 bases are a match to TRBD2. This CDR3 comprises 14 residues. V lost 7 bases, J lost 9 bases, and 13 bases stayed unmatched. CDR1 SGHNT and CDR2 YYREEE come from the germline V gene (reference sequence). For the CDR3, the DNA is TGTGCCAGCTGCCCATGGGAGGGCCTCGGTGAGCAGTTCTTC. Translated: CASCPWEGLGEQFF.

The chain employs TRBV4-1 and TRBJ2-1, with 11 nucleotides matching TRBD2. CDR3 length: 18 residues. J was trimmed by 5 bases and V by 5 bases; bases with no gene match: 14. Germline V gene data show CDR1 as MGHRA and CDR2 as YSYEKL. CDR3 loop: CASSKLAGGPGGNNEQFF. For the CDR3, the DNA is TGCGCCAGCAGCAAATTAGCGGGAGGGCCGGGGGGGAACAATGAGCAGTTCTTC.

This chain connects TRBV4-1 to TRBJ2-3, with TRBD2 matching 14 bases. This CDR3 is built from 20 residues. Unmatched junction bases numbered 14, after V lost 4 bases and J lost 2 bases. Germline V gives CDR1 MGHRA, CDR2 YSYEKL. CDR3 region: CASSRTPGLAGVRDTDTQYF. CDR3 bases: TGCGCCAGCAGCCGAACCCCGGGACTAGCGGGAGTTCGTGACACAGATACGCAGTATTTT.

This clone was picked up a small number of times. V and J are TRBV2 and TRBJ1-1; perhaps TRBD1 as D (6 bases). Germline V gene lookup returns CDR1 SNHLY and CDR2 FYNNEI. V dropped 6 bases and J dropped 1 base, with 12 bases sitting between them. The CDR3 sequence is 14 residues long. CDR3 protein: CASRGLQGNTEAFF. The CDR3 DNA follows: TGTGCCAGCAGAGGGTTACAGGGGAACACTGAAGCTTTCTTT.

The chain recombines TRBV29-1 with TRBJ2-3, with 7 nucleotides matching TRBD1. Germline assignment: CDR1 SQVTM and CDR2 ANQGSEA. The CDR3 consists of 12 residues. V trimming: 7 bases; J trimming: 1 base; junction bases outside the gene matches: 2. The CDR3 loop reads CSGGQGTDTQYF. In DNA, the CDR3 is TGCAGCGGCGGACAGGGCACAGATACGCAGTATTTT.

The rearrangement links TRBV7-9 to TRBJ1-5; D possibly corresponds to TRBD1 (6 bases). There are 13 residues in the CDR3. The V gene's germline CDR1 is SEHNR and CDR2 FQNEAQ (reference sequence). Trimming took off 4 bases at V and 7 bases at J, with 11 bases between the two ends. Here the CDR3 reads CASSSGGGQPQHF. The DNA for the CDR3 is TGTGCCAGCAGCTCGGGAGGGGGGCAGCCCCAGCATTTT.

This sequence joins TRBV7-9 and TRBJ2-7; 9 positions match TRBD1. CDR1 is SEHNR and CDR2 is FQNEAQ in the germline V gene (reference sequence). After removal of 5 bases from V and 6 bases from J, the junction contained 14 bases not matched to a gene. The CDR3 length is 16 residues. CDR3: CASSPPGTDRGFEQYF. As DNA, the CDR3 is TGTGCCAGCAGCCCCCCGGGGACGGACAGGGGTTTCGAGCAGTACTTC.

V and J are TRBV5-1 and TRBJ1-5; TRBD1 might be the D (6 bases). The CDR3 spans 16 residues. Trimming left V 3 bases short and J 0 bases short, with 13 bases between. Germline loops: CDR1 SGHRS, CDR2 YFSETQ. Written as DNA, the CDR3 is TGCGCCAGCAGCTCGACAGGCCCTAATAGCAATCAGCCCCAGCATTTT. As protein: CASSSTGPNSNQPQHF.

The chain uses TRBV5-8 and TRBJ2-1; TRBD2 matches 13 bases. CDR1 SGHTS and CDR2 YDEGEE come from the germline V gene. The CDR3 is made up of 16 amino acids. V lost 4 bases, J lost 9 bases, and 10 bases stayed unmatched. The CDR3 DNA reads as TGTGCCAGCAGCCCACTAGCGGGAGGGCCCGTTACTGAGCAGTTCTTC. It is translated as CASSPLAGGPVTEQFF.

The CDR3 region is CASSLSRGVAGELFF. In DNA form, the CDR3 reads TGTGCCAGCAGCTTATCCCGGGGGGTCGCCGGGGAGCTGTTTTTT. The rearrangement uses TRBV7-2 and TRBJ2-2, with TRBD2 matching over 7 bases. Germline CDR1 SGHTA, CDR2 FQGNSA. This CDR3 region has 15 residues. J was trimmed by 6 bases and V by 2 bases; bases with no gene match: 6.

The J gene is TRBJ1-2, the V gene TRBV7-2, with a possible D match to TRBD1 (6 bases). CDR1 SGHTA and CDR2 FQGNSA come from the germline V gene. The CDR3 spans 15 residues. V was shortened by 2 bases and J by 8 bases, with 18 bases between the two germline ends. CDR3 in amino acids: CASSLRDTLVSGYTF. In nucleotides, the CDR3 is TGTGCCAGCAGCTTAAGGGACACTCTGGTGAGCGGCTACACCTTC.

The V gene is TRBV11-3, the J gene TRBJ1-2; 11 nucleotides match TRBD1. This CDR3 has 15 residues. Germline V gene lookup returns CDR1 SGHNT and CDR2 YENEEA. V shed 5 bases, J shed 4 bases, and the junction held 6 bases outside the gene matches. Written as DNA, the CDR3 is TGTGCCAGCAGCGACTGGGACAGGGGGGGCTATGGCTACACCTTC. It yields the protein CASSDWDRGGYGYTF.

The J gene is TRBJ2-2, the V gene TRBV7-9, with TRBD2 matching 7 bases. CDR3 length: 15 residues. The V and J ends lost 6 bases and 6 bases, in that order; junction bases with no gene match: 10. Germline lookup yields CDR1 SEHNR and CDR2 FQNEAQ (reference sequence). CDR3 protein: CASRLASGGPGELFF. The DNA for the CDR3 is TGTGCCAGCAGGCTTGCATCGGGAGGTCCCGGGGAGCTGTTTTTT.

The V call is TRBV15, the J call TRBJ2-1; 9 nucleotides line up with TRBD1. Germline CDR1 reads LNHNV; CDR2 reads YYDKDF (reference sequence). The CDR3 loop spans 15 amino acids. V was clipped by 5 bases and J by 4 bases; unmatched bases: 6. CDR3 protein: CATSLGDRDYNEQFF. CDR3 nucleotide sequence: TGTGCCACCAGCCTAGGGGACAGGGATTACAATGAGCAGTTCTTC.

The J gene is TRBJ2-4, the V gene TRBV28, with 8 bases fitting TRBD1. The CDR3 has 17 amino acids. Trimming took 5 bases from V and 0 from J; bases not matched to a gene: 9. Germline V gene data show CDR1 as MDHEN and CDR2 as SYDVKM. This CDR3 is CASSTRTGYIAKNIQYF. The DNA of the CDR3 is TGTGCCAGCAGTACACGGACAGGGTACATAGCCAAAAACATTCAGTACTTC. The full variable domain, its missing parts supplied by reference TRBV28 and TRBJ2-4, is DVKVTQSSRYLVKRTGEKVFLECVQDMDHENMFWYRQDPGLGLRLIYFSYDVKMKEKGDIPEGYSVSREKKERFSLILESASTNQTSMYLCASSTRTGYIAKNIQYFGAGTRLSVL.

The rearrangement links TRBV9 to TRBJ2-1; D remains unclear. The germline CDR1 and CDR2 sequences are SGDLS and YYNGEE. The CDR3 extends over 15 amino acids. Trimming left V 4 bases short and J 2 bases short, with 13 bases between. The CDR3 here is CASSPRGDAYNEQFF. DNA of the CDR3: TGTGCCAGCAGCCCCCGTGGAGATGCCTACAATGAGCAGTTCTTC. Based on the CDR3 plus reference TRBV9 and TRBJ2-1, the full variable domain is DSGVTQTPKHLITATGQRVTLRCSPRSGDLSVYWYQQSLDQGLQFLIQYYNGEERAKGNILERFSAQQFPDLHSELNLSSLELGDSALYFCASSPRGDAYNEQFFGPGTRLTVL.

V and J are TRBV6-5 and TRBJ1-6, with 7 bases matching TRBD1. V was clipped by 7 bases and J by 4 bases; unmatched bases: 7. Germline V gives CDR1 MNHEY, CDR2 SVGAGI. The CDR3 length is 15 residues. CDR3 DNA sequence: TGTGCCAGCACTCGACAGGGCGAATATAATTCACCCCTCCACTTT. It encodes CASTRQGEYNSPLHF.

The chain couples TRBV4-2 to TRBJ2-7, with TRBD2 identical over 10 bases. V shed 5 bases, J shed 3 bases, and the junction held 10 bases outside the gene matches. Germline V gene lookup returns CDR1 LGHNA and CDR2 YNFKEQ. The CDR3 sequence is 16 residues long. CDR3 nucleotides: TGTGCCAGCAGCGAAGGCCCTAGCGGGAGCATCTACGAGCAGTACTTC. It codes for CASSEGPSGSIYEQYF.

This clone was seen just once. V gene TRBV5-1 combines with J gene TRBJ2-5; 16 nucleotides line up with TRBD2. CDR1 and CDR2 (germline): SGHRS, YFSETQ. The CDR3 runs to 17 residues. The V and J ends lost 4 bases and 3 bases, in that order; junction bases with no gene match: 6. CDR3 sequence: CASSLTGTSGGEETQYF. As DNA, the CDR3 is TGCGCCAGCAGCCTAACCGGGACTAGCGGGGGGGAAGAGACCCAGTACTTC.

This chain links TRBV7-2 with TRBJ2-1, with D perhaps TRBD2 (5 bases). CDR1 is SGHTA, CDR2 FQGNSA, per germline. V lost 6 bases and J lost 1, with 19 bases in between. There are 17 residues in the CDR3. Here the CDR3 reads CASSERTQSFSYNEQFF. CDR3 nucleotides: TGTGCCAGCAGTGAACGGACTCAGTCCTTTTCCTACAATGAGCAGTTCTTC.